This T cell receptor beta chain stems from a study of shared clonotypes between healthy human individuals. Study summary: Three plates each covered CD4 naive and memory; CD8 naive two, CD8 memory one.

In the CD4+ fraction, cells were divided into CD45RA+ naive and CD45RA-negative memory subsets. This CDR3 is 16 amino acids long. Germline trimming cut 0 bases from V and 1 base from J; bases unmatched to any gene: 4. Germline assignment: CDR1 SGHNT and CDR2 YYREEE (reference sequence). Study observations and caveats: Larger estimated richness was generally seen in naive subsets than in memory subsets.

The deep-level immunoSEQ assay was used. TCRdb's copy holds only in-frame clones and misses some; the assay was immunoSEQ multiplex PCR. The sample lists about 1 million clones; around four fifths were seen once. Regarding this clone: Its antigen remains unidentified.

The V and J genes are TRBV5-4 and TRBJ2-3, with TRBD2 identical over 8 bases. Sequences were obtained from memory CD4+ T cells sorted from blood. As to subset: CD45RA-negative fraction. The TCR comes from a man aged 18 to 35 in good health. CDR3 in amino acids: CASSLVTSGGTDTQYF. Written as DNA, the CDR3 is TGTGCCAGCAGCTTGGTAACTAGCGGTGGCACAGATACGCAGTATTTT.